This record looks at one TCR beta chain sequence and its context. The antigen remains undetermined. The sample originates from a study of T cell responses to AZD1222 COVID-19 vaccine. Study outcomes and limitations: Sampling that yielded the repertoires occurred only after the peak T cell response.

The table came from immunoSEQ multiplex PCR; TCRdb's copy has only in-frame clones and leaves some out. The sample has 110,000 or so clones, approximately 87% seen once. With 4 bases clipped from V and 6 bases from J, the junction kept 9 bases outside the gene matches. Germline V gene data show CDR1 as SGHNT and CDR2 as YYREEE (reference sequence). CDR3 length equals 15 residues. The sequence was collected from an adult who received the AZD1222 COVID-19 vaccine. Sample: peripheral blood, taken 28 days after the second AZD1222 dose. The chain carries TRBV5-4 and TRBJ1-2; TRBD1 aligns across 10 bases. CDR3 in amino acids: CASSPPTGTGDGYTF. Here the CDR3 DNA reads TGTGCCAGCAGCCCCCCGACCGGGACAGGGGATGGCTACACCTTC.